These T cell receptor beta chains were read from a single sample in a study of blood T cell repertoires in COVID-19. The table came from immunoSEQ multiplex PCR; TCRdb's copy has only in-frame clones and leaves some out. This table holds approximately 410,000 clones, roughly 90% found once. Source material: peripheral blood. These receptors were taken from a woman in her twenties or thirties with active or convalescent COVID-19. CDR3s include the opening cysteine and the closing phenylalanine or tryptophan. Each record gives: D gene, clone size, V gene, J gene, CDR3 DNA, CDR3 protein. D genes are given only for firm matches. Clone size is not always given. Where it is, it says once, few, many or a class for expanded clones.

.	.	TRBV9	TRBJ2-5	TGTGCCAGCAGCGTCTCGACAGCCTCGGAGACCCAGTACTTC	CASSVSTASETQYF
TRBD1	.	TRBV29-1	TRBJ2-7	TGCAGCGCTGTCCGGGACAGGGGGTACGAGCAGTACTTC	CSAVRDRGYEQYF
.	.	TRBV4-1	TRBJ1-1	TGCGCCAGCAGCCAACAACAGGGAGAGAACACTGAAGCTTTCTTT	CASSQQQGENTEAFF
.	.	TRBV23-1	TRBJ1-6	TGCGCCAGCACCAATCGCAGGGGCAATAATTCACCCCTCCACTTT	CASTNRRGNNSPLHF
TRBD1	.	TRBV10-2	TRBJ1-2	TGCGCCAGCAGGGAACCCGGGACAGGGGGCTACTATGGCTACACCTTC	CASREPGTGGYYGYTF
TRBD1	.	TRBV27	TRBJ2-2	TGTGCCAGCACCGACAGGGCATCGCTTCTTTACTACACCGGGGAGCTGTTTTTT	CASTDRASLLYYTGELFF
.	.	TRBV27	TRBJ1-3	TGTGCCAGCAGTTTATACTGGGGTGGAGGCTCTGGAAACACCATATATTTT	CASSLYWGGGSGNTIYF
.	.	TRBV2	TRBJ1-2	TGTGCCAGTAGGGGACAAGGACCGTTCTATGGCTACACCTTC	CASRGQGPFYGYTF
.	.	TRBV27	TRBJ2-7	TGTGCCAGCAGTCCATTAGGGGGATACAGGCAAAGCCCCTACGAGCAGTACTTC	CASSPLGGYRQSPYEQYF
TRBD1	.	TRBV6-1	TRBJ1-2	TGTGCCAGCAGTGAAGAATTTTGGGACAGGGGGCGCGGCTACACCTTC	CASSEEFWDRGRGYTF
.	.	TRBV5-1	TRBJ2-3	TGCGCCAGCGTTAGCGGACGCACAGATACGCAGTATTTT	CASVSGRTDTQYF
.	.	TRBV29-1	TRBJ2-5	TGCAGCGTCGACACCACCCAAGAGACCCAGTACTTC	CSVDTTQETQYF
.	.	TRBV3-1/TRBV3-2	TRBJ2-7	TGTGCCAGCAGCCAGGCAATAGACAGGCGACCCGTCTACGAGCAGTACTTC	CASSQAIDRRPVYEQYF
.	.	TRBV27	TRBJ1-2	TGTGCCAGCAGTTTAAGGGGTTCTAACTATGGCTACACCTTC	CASSLRGSNYGYTF
TRBD1	.	TRBV2	TRBJ2-3	TGTGCCAGCAGTGCACAGGGGACAGATACGCAGTATTTT	CASSAQGTDTQYF
.	.	TRBV5-1	TRBJ1-2	TGCGCCAGCAGCTTGGCATCTAACTATGGCTACACCTTC	CASSLASNYGYTF
.	.	TRBV4-2	TRBJ2-1	TGTGCCAGCAGCGCCCGGACTAATTACAATGAGCAGTTCTTC	CASSARTNYNEQFF
TRBD1	.	TRBV5-4	TRBJ1-1	TGTGCCAGCAGCCCGAAGGGGACAGGGGGAACTGAAGCTTTCTTT	CASSPKGTGGTEAFF
TRBD2	.	TRBV10-3	TRBJ2-7	TGTGCCATCAGTGGCAGTAGCGGGGTTAGTTACGAGCAGTACTTC	CAISGSSGVSYEQYF
TRBD2	.	TRBV3-1/TRBV3-2	TRBJ2-3	TGTGCCAGCAGCCAACTAGCGGGAGCGGGAGATACGCAGTATTTT	CASSQLAGAGDTQYF
.	.	TRBV3-1/TRBV3-2	TRBJ1-1	TGTGCCAGCAGCCCATCCGTGACAGTGAACACTGAAGCTTTCTTT	CASSPSVTVNTEAFF
TRBD1	.	TRBV5-5	TRBJ1-1	TGTGCCAGCAGCTTCGACAGGGGCGCTAGCACTGAAGCTTTCTTT	CASSFDRGASTEAFF
TRBD2	.	TRBV5-1	TRBJ2-2	TGCGCCAGCAGCTTGGGCGCGGGAGCGGGCACCGGGGAGCTGTTTTTT	CASSLGAGAGTGELFF
TRBD2	few	TRBV6-4	TRBJ2-1	TGTGCCAGCAGTGACGGGACTAGCGGGGGGAATGAGCAGTTCTTC	CASSDGTSGGNEQFF
.	.	TRBV19	TRBJ1-5	TGTGCCAGTAGTATAGGACAATCCAATCAGCCCCAGCATTTT	CASSIGQSNQPQHF
TRBD2	.	TRBV7-7	TRBJ2-5	TGTGCCAGCAGCTTAGGAGGACTAGCGGGAGGCCAGGGAGAGACCCAGTACTTC	CASSLGGLAGGQGETQYF
TRBD2	.	TRBV5-1	TRBJ2-7	TGCGCCAGCAGCCGGACTAGCGGGTACGAGCAGTACTTC	CASSRTSGYEQYF